The clone carrying this T cell receptor (beta chain) was observed a few times. The antigen remains undetermined. This sample stems from a study of cytomegalovirus exposure and HLA in healthy donors. Points from the study as a whole: The study recorded 150 to 200 TCR beta chains that were cytomegalovirus-associated. CMV serostatus was the only immune exposure information that was available. With later analysis, a missense DCLRE1C variant became linked to TCR beta V- and J-gene trimming.

The V and J ends lost 4 bases and 1 base respectively, with 4 bases between them. Germline CDR1 reads PRHDT; CDR2 reads FYEKMQ (reference sequence). This CDR3 is built from 12 residues. Use of 60 Vbeta and 13 Jbeta primers characterized the PCR. Measured with immunoSEQ multiplex PCR; TCRdb has only the in-frame clones, and not every one. The repertoire holds 100,000 to 150,000 clones, with 64% as singletons. Sample: PBMCs. The chain employs TRBV13 and TRBJ2-5, with D hard to call. This clonotype originated in a woman between 40 and 50 years old in good health and CMV-seronegative. The CDR3 is CASSSFQETQYF. Here the CDR3 DNA reads TGTGCCAGCAGCTCCTTCCAAGAGACCCAGTACTTC.